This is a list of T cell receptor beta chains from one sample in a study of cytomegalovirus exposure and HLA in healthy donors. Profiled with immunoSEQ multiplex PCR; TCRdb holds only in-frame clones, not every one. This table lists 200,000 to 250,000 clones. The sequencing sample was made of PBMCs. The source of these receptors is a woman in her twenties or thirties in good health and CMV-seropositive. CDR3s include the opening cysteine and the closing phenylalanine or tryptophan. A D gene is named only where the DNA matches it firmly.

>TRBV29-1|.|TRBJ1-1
TGCAGCGTTCATCGACAGATAAACACTGAAGCTTTCTTT
CSVHRQINTEAFF
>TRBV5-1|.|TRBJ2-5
TGCGCCAGCAGCTTGATGAGTGGGGGGCAAGAGACCCAGTACTTC
CASSLMSGGQETQYF
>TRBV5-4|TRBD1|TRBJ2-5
TGTGCCAGCAGACCTAGACAGGGGGCGACAGAGACCCAGTACTTC
CASRPRQGATETQYF
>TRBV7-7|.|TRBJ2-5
TGTGCCAGCAGCCTGGGCCCCCCGCAGCGGCCCCAAGAGACCCAGTACTTC
CASSLGPPQRPQETQYF
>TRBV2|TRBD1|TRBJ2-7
TGTGCCAGCAGTGAGGGGGACAGTCGCACCTACGAGCAGTACTTC
CASSEGDSRTYEQYF
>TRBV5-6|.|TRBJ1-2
TGTGCCAGCAGCTTGAGGGGGTTCTATGGCTACACCTTC
CASSLRGFYGYTF
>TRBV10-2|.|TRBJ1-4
TGCGCCAGCAGTGACCCCCGGCGGGGCAGGGAAACAACTAATGAAAAACTGTTTTTT
CASSDPRRGRETTNEKLFF
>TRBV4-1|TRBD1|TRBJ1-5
TGCGCCAGCAGCCTTGGAGGGACAGGGCGATTTCAGCCCCAGCATTTT
CASSLGGTGRFQPQHF
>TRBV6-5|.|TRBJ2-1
TGTGCCAGCAGTTACGGGAGGGGGGAGGCATACAATGAGCAGTTCTTC
CASSYGRGEAYNEQFF
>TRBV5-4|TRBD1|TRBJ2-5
TGTGCCAGCAGCACCCTCAGTACAGGGGGCGGCGAGACCCAGTACTTC
CASSTLSTGGGETQYF
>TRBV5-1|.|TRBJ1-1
TGCGCCAGCGGCGAGCGGTCAATGAACACTGAAGCTTTCTTT
CASGERSMNTEAFF
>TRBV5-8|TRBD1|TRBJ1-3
TGTGCCAGCAGCCCGACAGGGGCCACTGGAAACACCATATATTTT
CASSPTGATGNTIYF
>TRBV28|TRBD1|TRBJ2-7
TGTGCCAGCAGTCGGACAGGGGGCCCCTACGAGCAGTACTTC
CASSRTGGPYEQYF
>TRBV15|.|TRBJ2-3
TGTGCCACCAGCAGCGGCGGAGAGATTACAGATACGCAGTATTTT
CATSSGGEITDTQYF
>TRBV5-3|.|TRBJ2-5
TGTGCCAGAAGCTTGAATGAGATTCAAGAGACCCAGTACTTC
CARSLNEIQETQYF
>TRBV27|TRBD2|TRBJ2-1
TGTGCCAGCAGTTCCGGACTAGCGGGAGTGCATGAGCAGTTCTTC
CASSSGLAGVHEQFF
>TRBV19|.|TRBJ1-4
TGTGCCAGTAGTAGTCAAATGGGGGCTGGTGAAAAACTGTTTTTT
CASSSQMGAGEKLFF
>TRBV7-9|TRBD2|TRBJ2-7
TGTGCCAGCAGTCCTAGCGGCTACGAGCAGTACTTC
CASSPSGYEQYF
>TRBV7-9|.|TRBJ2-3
TGTGCCAGCAGCCTAGCTAACACAGATACGCAGTATTTT
CASSLANTDTQYF
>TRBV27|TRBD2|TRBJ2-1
TGTGCCAGCAGGATCGGGACTAGCGGTAACAATGAGCAGTTCTTC
CASRIGTSGNNEQFF
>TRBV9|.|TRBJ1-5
TGTGCCAGCAGCCGGGACTCCCGTGGGGAGCGGCCCCAGCATTTT
CASSRDSRGERPQHF
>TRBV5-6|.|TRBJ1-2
TGTGCCAGCAGCCTGTACAGCCGTGGCTACACCTTC
CASSLYSRGYTF
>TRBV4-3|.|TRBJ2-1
TGCGCCAGCAGCCAAGAGGCCGGGAATGAGCAGTTCTTC
CASSQEAGNEQFF
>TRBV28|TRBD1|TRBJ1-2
TGTGCCAGCGTCCTAGGAGGACAGGGGAATGGCTACACCTTC
CASVLGGQGNGYTF
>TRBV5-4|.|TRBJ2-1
TGTGCCAGCTCCCAACCGAGCTCCTACAATGAGCAGTTCTTC
CASSQPSSYNEQFF
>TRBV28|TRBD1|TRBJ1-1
TGTGCCAGCAGTTTTCTGGGACAGTACGCTTTCTTT
CASSFLGQYAFF
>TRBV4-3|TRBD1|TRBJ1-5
TGCGCCAGCAGCCAAGAGCTGACAGGGAATCAGCCCCAGCATTTT
CASSQELTGNQPQHF
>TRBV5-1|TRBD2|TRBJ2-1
TGCGCCAGCAGCGCCAGACTAGCGGGAGGGCCGGAGGAGCAGTTCTTC
CASSARLAGGPEEQFF
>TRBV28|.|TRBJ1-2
TGTGCCAGCAGTTTGGCGCCTGGGGCCTATGGCTACACCTTC
CASSLAPGAYGYTF
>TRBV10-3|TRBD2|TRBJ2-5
TGTGCCATCAGTACTAGCGGGGGGATCAAAGAGACCCAGTACTTC
CAISTSGGIKETQYF
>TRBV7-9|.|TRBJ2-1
TGTGCCAGCAGCCCGGTCGGCGGGTCTTTTGAGCAGTTCTTC
CASSPVGGSFEQFF
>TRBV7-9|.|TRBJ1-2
TGTGCCAGCAGCTTAATGGGAGGGAGAACCCTCGGATCTTTCTATGGCTACACCTTC
CASSLMGGRTLGSFYGYTF
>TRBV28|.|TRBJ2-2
TGTGCCAGCAGTTCCGCCTCCCACAGGGGAGGCGGGGAGCTGTTTTTT
CASSSASHRGGGELFF
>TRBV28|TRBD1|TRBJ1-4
TGTGCCAGCAGTTCCGGGACAGGGGGATCCTTTAGTGAAAAACTGTTTTTT
CASSSGTGGSFSEKLFF
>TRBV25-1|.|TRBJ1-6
TGTGCCAGCAGTGACTCGTTACAGGGTTGGAGATCACCCCTCCACTTT
CASSDSLQGWRSPLHF
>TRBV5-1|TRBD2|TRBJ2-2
TGCGCCAGCAGTCCGCCGACTAGCGGGAGGAACACCGGGGAGCTGTTTTTT
CASSPPTSGRNTGELFF
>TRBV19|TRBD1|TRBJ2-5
TGTGCCAGTAGTATAGAGGGGACAGGGTCTCCGTACGGGACCCAGTACTTC
CASSIEGTGSPYGTQYF
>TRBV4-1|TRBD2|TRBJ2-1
TGCGCCAGCAGCCAAGATCGAAGCGGGAGCGGAGTGAATGAGCAGTTCTTC
CASSQDRSGSGVNEQFF
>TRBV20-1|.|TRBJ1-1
TGCAGGGGGGCGAGCACTGAAGCTTTCTTT
CRGASTEAFF
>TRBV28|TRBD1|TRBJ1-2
TGTGCCAGCACCTTATCGGACAGGGGGCCAGGCTATGGCTACACCTTC
CASTLSDRGPGYGYTF
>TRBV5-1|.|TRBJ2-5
TGCGCCAGCAGCTTGTTTACGCGCGGGGAAGAGACCCAGTACTTC
CASSLFTRGEETQYF
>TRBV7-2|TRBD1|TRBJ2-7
TGTGCCAGCAGCCTAACAAGGGGGCTAATGTACGAGCAGTACTTC
CASSLTRGLMYEQYF
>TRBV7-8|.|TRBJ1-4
TGTGCCAGCAGCCCCAGTGGGGCCATGACTGAAAAACTGTTTTTT
CASSPSGAMTEKLFF
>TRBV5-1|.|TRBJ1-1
TGCGCCAGCAGCCTAAACAGGGTCGGCACTGAAGCTTTCTTT
CASSLNRVGTEAFF
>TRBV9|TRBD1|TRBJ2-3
TGTGCCAGCAGCGTAGAAGGGGGCTCAGATACGCAGTATTTT
CASSVEGGSDTQYF
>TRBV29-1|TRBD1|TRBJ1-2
TGCTCAACCCTCTCCCCAGGGGGTGGCTACACCTTC
CSTLSPGGGYTF
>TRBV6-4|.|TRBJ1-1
TGTGCCAGCAGAAGGAACAGGGTGGACACTGAAGCTTTCTTT
CASRRNRVDTEAFF
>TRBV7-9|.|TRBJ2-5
TGTGCCAGCAGCCCCGAGGTCCAGTACTTC
CASSPEVQYF
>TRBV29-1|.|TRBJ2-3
TGCAGCGTTGACCACACAGATACGCAGTATTTT
CSVDHTDTQYF
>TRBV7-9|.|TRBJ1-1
TGTGCCAGCAGCTGGGGCGAGAGGACTGAAGCTTTCTTT
CASSWGERTEAFF
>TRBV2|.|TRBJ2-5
TGTGCCAGCAGCTACTCGGACAGCCAAGAGACCCAGTACTTC
CASSYSDSQETQYF
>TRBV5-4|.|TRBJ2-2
TGTGCCAGCAGCTCAGGCCCGAACACCGGGGAGCTGTTTTTT
CASSSGPNTGELFF
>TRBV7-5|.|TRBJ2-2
TGTGTCAGAAGCTTACCCTACTGTTCTAATTGGGGGGAGCTGTTTTTT
CVRSLPYCSNWGELFF
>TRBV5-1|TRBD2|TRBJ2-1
TGCGCCAGCAGTAATAGGACTAGCGGGAATACCTACAATGAGCAGTTCTTC
CASSNRTSGNTYNEQFF